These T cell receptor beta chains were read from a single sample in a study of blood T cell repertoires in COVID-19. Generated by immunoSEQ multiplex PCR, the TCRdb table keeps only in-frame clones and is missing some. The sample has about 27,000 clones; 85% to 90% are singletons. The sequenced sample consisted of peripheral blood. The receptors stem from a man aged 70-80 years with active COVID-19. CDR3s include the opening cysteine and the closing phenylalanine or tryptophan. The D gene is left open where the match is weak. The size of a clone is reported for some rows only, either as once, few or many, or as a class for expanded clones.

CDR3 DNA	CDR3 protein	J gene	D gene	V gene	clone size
TGTGCCAGCAGTTTCGATGCCAGTATCTCTGGGGCCAACGTCCTGACTTTC	CASSFDASISGANVLTF	TRBJ2-6	NA	TRBV28	NA
TGTGCCAGCAGTTCACGACTAGCGGGGGCGTCGTACGAGCAGTACTTC	CASSSRLAGASYEQYF	TRBJ2-7	TRBD2	TRBV6-5	NA
TGCGCCAGCAGCCCCGGGGGACTAGCGGGTAGGGAGGAGCAGTTCTTC	CASSPGGLAGREEQFF	TRBJ2-1	TRBD2	TRBV4-1	NA
TGTGCCTGGAGTACACAGGGGAACACTGAAGCTTTCTTT	CAWSTQGNTEAFF	TRBJ1-1	NA	TRBV30	NA
TGTGCCAGCACCTCGGACAGGGGCGGCGAGCAGTACTTC	CASTSDRGGEQYF	TRBJ2-7	TRBD1	TRBV5-4	NA
TGCGCCAGCAGCTACCAGACAGGGGATAATTCACCCCTCCACTTT	CASSYQTGDNSPLHF	TRBJ1-6	TRBD1	TRBV4-1	few
TGCGCCAGCAGCCAAGATCGCGGGAATTCACCCCTCCACTTT	CASSQDRGNSPLHF	TRBJ1-6	NA	TRBV4-3	NA
TGTGCCAGCAGCCCTAGGGGACAGGGGCCATTGAGCAATCAGCCCCAGCATTTT	CASSPRGQGPLSNQPQHF	TRBJ1-5	TRBD1	TRBV27	NA
TGTGCCAGCAGTTACTCCACTAGCGGGGATGGGAAGACCCAGTACTTC	CASSYSTSGDGKTQYF	TRBJ2-5	TRBD2	TRBV6-5	NA
TGTGCCAGCAGGCCCCAGGGTGGCCGCACTGAAGCTTTCTTT	CASRPQGGRTEAFF	TRBJ1-1	NA	TRBV2	NA
TGTGCCAGCTCACCACCTGGGGACAGGGGGAGGGAGCAGTACTTC	CASSPPGDRGREQYF	TRBJ2-7	TRBD1	TRBV18	few
TGTGCCAGCAGTGAAGGCGGGCTCACAGATACGCAGTATTTT	CASSEGGLTDTQYF	TRBJ2-3	NA	TRBV2	NA
TGTGCCAGCAGCTCACAGGGGGTCATGAACACTGAAGCTTTCTTT	CASSSQGVMNTEAFF	TRBJ1-1	TRBD1	TRBV7-3	NA
TGTGCCAGCAGTGGCCCTAGCGGGGCAGTCGAGACCCAGTACTTC	CASSGPSGAVETQYF	TRBJ2-5	TRBD2	TRBV25-1	NA
TGTGCCAGCAGCCAGCAGGGGGCTAGGACAGATACGCAGTATTTT	CASSQQGARTDTQYF	TRBJ2-3	TRBD1	TRBV3-1/TRBV3-2	NA
TGTGCCACCAGTGATCCCGGGACAGCCTATGGCTACACCTTC	CATSDPGTAYGYTF	TRBJ1-2	TRBD1	TRBV24-1	NA
TGTGCCAGCAGCCAGAGACTAGGCGGGGAGCTGTTTTTT	CASSQRLGGELFF	TRBJ2-2	NA	TRBV3-1/TRBV3-2	NA
TGTGCCAGCAGTCCAACCGCGGTCGTATTGGACTACGAGCAGTACTTC	CASSPTAVVLDYEQYF	TRBJ2-7	NA	TRBV28	NA
TGTGCCAGCAGTGAAGCCCAGGGCTACGAGCAGTACTTC	CASSEAQGYEQYF	TRBJ2-7	NA	TRBV2	NA
TGTGCCATCAGTGACTATATCACGAGAGCAGACAGCTACTATGGCTACACCTTC	CAISDYITRADSYYGYTF	TRBJ1-2	NA	TRBV10-3	NA
TGTGCCAGCAGCCAAGAACTCCAAGAGACCCAGTACTTC	CASSQELQETQYF	TRBJ2-5	NA	TRBV7-2	NA
TGTGCCAGCAGCCTCCTCCCAGGGGGAGGCACCTACGAGCAGTACTTC	CASSLLPGGGTYEQYF	TRBJ2-7	NA	TRBV9	NA
TGCGCCAGCAGCTTCGGGACCTACAATGAGCAGTTCTTC	CASSFGTYNEQFF	TRBJ2-1	NA	TRBV5-1	NA
TGTGCCAGCAGCTTAGCGGCCTCCACAGATACGCAGTATTTT	CASSLAASTDTQYF	TRBJ2-3	NA	TRBV5-4	NA
TGTGCCTGGACACGGGAATATAATTCACCCCTCCACTTT	CAWTREYNSPLHF	TRBJ1-6	NA	TRBV30	once
TGTGCCAGCAGTTTATCGGGCAGGAGAAACACCATATATTTT	CASSLSGRRNTIYF	TRBJ1-3	NA	TRBV27	NA
TGTGCCATCAGTGAACTAGCGGGGGGCGATGAGCAGTTCTTC	CAISELAGGDEQFF	TRBJ2-1	TRBD2	TRBV10-3	NA
TGTGCCAGCTCACCACTTCAGAACGAGCAGTACTTC	CASSPLQNEQYF	TRBJ2-7	NA	TRBV18	NA
TGTGCCAGCAGTTACTCGAAAGGGGCCTACACTGAAGCTTTCTTT	CASSYSKGAYTEAFF	TRBJ1-1	NA	TRBV6-5	NA
TGTGCCAGCAGCCAAGCACGGGAGACCTATGGCTACACCTTC	CASSQARETYGYTF	TRBJ1-2	NA	TRBV3-1/TRBV3-2	NA
TGTGCCAGCAGCCAAGCCCATTCGACAGCCTACGAGCAGTACTTC	CASSQAHSTAYEQYF	TRBJ2-7	NA	TRBV4-2	NA
TGTGCCAGCAGTTTACTGTCGGTCACTAGCGGGGGGAATGAGCAGTTCTTC	CASSLLSVTSGGNEQFF	TRBJ2-1	TRBD2	TRBV28	NA
TGCGCCAGCAGCCAAGTAGTCTTGAGTCCTTATGGCTACACCTTC	CASSQVVLSPYGYTF	TRBJ1-2	NA	TRBV4-1	NA
TGTGCCAGCAGCCAAGATAGAAAGCTAGCGGCAAACAATGAGCAGTTCTTC	CASSQDRKLAANNEQFF	TRBJ2-1	TRBD2	TRBV3-1/TRBV3-2	NA
TGTGCCAGCAGTGGGACAGGAGGGATGAACACTGAAGCTTTCTTT	CASSGTGGMNTEAFF	TRBJ1-1	TRBD1	TRBV25-1	NA
TGTGCCAGCAGAAAGACTAGCGGGGGGGCGGTTTTGTACGAGCAGTACTTC	CASRKTSGGAVLYEQYF	TRBJ2-7	TRBD2	TRBV28	NA
TGTGCCAGCAGCTTGGGCGGGGGGGACGAGCAGTACTTC	CASSLGGGDEQYF	TRBJ2-7	TRBD2	TRBV5-4	NA
TGTGCCAGCAGCGTAGCTCCAGCGGGGGCCGGCACAGATACGCAGTATTTT	CASSVAPAGAGTDTQYF	TRBJ2-3	TRBD2	TRBV9	NA
TGTGCCAGCAGCTTAGCGGGACAGAAAAATTCACCCCTCCACTTT	CASSLAGQKNSPLHF	TRBJ1-6	TRBD1	TRBV7-9	NA
TGTGCCAGCAGTCCTCTCGTCAGGGCCCACGAGCAGTACTTC	CASSPLVRAHEQYF	TRBJ2-7	NA	TRBV6-5	once
TGTGCCACCAGTGTAGGTGGCATCGAGGGTGGCTACACCTTC	CATSVGGIEGGYTF	TRBJ1-2	NA	TRBV24-1	NA
TGTGCCAGCAGCCTGGCCCGGCGGGGAGGAGAAAAACTGTTTTTT	CASSLARRGGEKLFF	TRBJ1-4	NA	TRBV4-2	NA
TGTGCCAGCAGCCCGCTTGGAAGTCGGGGGGCCTACGAGCAGTACTTC	CASSPLGSRGAYEQYF	TRBJ2-7	TRBD2	TRBV7-9	NA
TGTGCCAGCAGTCAACAGGGCTATGGCTACACCTTC	CASSQQGYGYTF	TRBJ1-2	NA	TRBV12-3/TRBV12-4	NA
TGCGCCAGCAGCCAAGGGAACGACAGGGTGTCCGAGCAGTACTTC	CASSQGNDRVSEQYF	TRBJ2-7	TRBD1	TRBV4-3	NA